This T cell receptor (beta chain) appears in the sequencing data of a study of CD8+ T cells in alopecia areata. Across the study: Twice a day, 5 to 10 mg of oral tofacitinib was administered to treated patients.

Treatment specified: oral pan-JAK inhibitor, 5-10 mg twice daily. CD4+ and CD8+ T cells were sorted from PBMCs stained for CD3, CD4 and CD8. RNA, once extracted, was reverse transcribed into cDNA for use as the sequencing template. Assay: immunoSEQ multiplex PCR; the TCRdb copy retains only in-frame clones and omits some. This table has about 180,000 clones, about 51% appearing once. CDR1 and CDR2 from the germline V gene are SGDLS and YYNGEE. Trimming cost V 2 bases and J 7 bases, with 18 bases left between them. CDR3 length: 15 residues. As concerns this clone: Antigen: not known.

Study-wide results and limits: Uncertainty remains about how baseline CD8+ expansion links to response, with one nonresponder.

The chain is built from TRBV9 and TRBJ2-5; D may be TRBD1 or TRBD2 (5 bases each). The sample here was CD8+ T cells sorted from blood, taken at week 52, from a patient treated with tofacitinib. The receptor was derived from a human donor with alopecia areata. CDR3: CASSVIGQGSVTQYF. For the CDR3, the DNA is TGTGCCAGCAGCGTCATCGGGCAGGGTAGCGTGACCCAGTACTTC.